The rows below give T cell receptor beta chains drawn from one sample of a study of blood T cell repertoires in COVID-19. The method was immunoSEQ multiplex PCR; TCRdb's version includes in-frame clones alone and lacks a portion of them. This table holds over 30,000 clones, roughly three quarters found once. The sample comprised peripheral blood. These receptors were collected from a human donor in a cohort sampled during active COVID-19. The CDR3 runs from the conserved cysteine through the conserved F or W. The D gene is left open where the match is weak. Only part of the rows carry a size: once, few, many, or a class if the clone is expanded.

j_gene,d_gene,v_gene,abundance,CDR3aa,CDR3nt
TRBJ2-7,TRBD1,TRBV7-9,-,CASSSTGGNSYEQYF,TGTGCCAGCAGCTCGACAGGGGGGAACTCCTACGAGCAGTACTTC
TRBJ2-2,-,TRBV21-1,-,CARGGLDSHVRPGELFF,TGTGCCAGGGGGGGACTCGACAGCCACGTCAGGCCCGGGGAGCTGTTTTTT
TRBJ2-7,-,TRBV6-5,-,CASRPLLRDYEQYF,TGTGCCAGCAGGCCTCTACTCAGGGACTACGAGCAGTACTTC
TRBJ1-1,-,TRBV30,-,CAWSVQYTEAFF,TGTGCCTGGAGTGTCCAATACACTGAAGCTTTCTTT
TRBJ1-1,-,TRBV6-5,-,CATLTALNTEAFF,TGTGCCACCCTGACAGCCCTCAACACTGAAGCTTTCTTT
TRBJ1-1,-,TRBV6-6,-,CASSTPGEGTEAFF,TGTGCCAGCAGCACCCCGGGAGAGGGCACTGAAGCTTTCTTT
TRBJ1-5,-,TRBV4-1,-,CASSHELHLSNQPQHF,TGCGCCAGCAGCCATGAACTTCATCTGAGCAATCAGCCCCAGCATTTT
TRBJ1-1,TRBD1,TRBV6-5,once,CASRLDRGPEAFF,TGTGCCAGCAGATTAGACAGGGGCCCTGAAGCTTTCTTT
TRBJ1-2,-,TRBV6-6,-,CASSPQAGPNTF,TGTGCCAGCAGTCCTCAAGCGGGCCCGAACACCTTC
TRBJ2-3,TRBD1,TRBV28,-,CASTGTASTDTQYF,TGTGCCAGCACCGGGACAGCTAGCACAGATACGCAGTATTTT
TRBJ2-3,TRBD2,TRBV28,-,CASGGNWGIAGGLITDTQYF,TGTGCCAGCGGCGGCAACTGGGGGATAGCGGGAGGGCTGATCACAGATACGCAGTATTTT
TRBJ1-1,TRBD1,TRBV20-1,-,CSATQGRGAFF,TGCAGTGCCACACAGGGGCGTGGAGCTTTCTTT
TRBJ1-2,-,TRBV6-1,-,CASSEAGGFYGYTF,TGTGCCAGCAGTGAAGCAGGGGGATTCTATGGCTACACCTTC
TRBJ2-3,TRBD1,TRBV10-3,-,CAISEWTGTDTQYF,TGTGCCATCAGTGAGTGGACAGGAACAGATACGCAGTATTTT
TRBJ2-5,-,TRBV19,-,CASSIGGGGETQYF,TGTGCCAGTAGTATTGGGGGGGGCGGGGAGACCCAGTACTTC
TRBJ2-1,-,TRBV3-1/TRBV3-2,-,CASSPQMRQGYNEQFF,TGTGCCAGCAGCCCTCAAATGCGCCAGGGTTACAATGAGCAGTTCTTC
TRBJ1-3,TRBD1,TRBV5-6,-,CASRATGAGNTIYF,TGTGCCAGCAGGGCAACAGGGGCTGGAAACACCATATATTTT
TRBJ2-2,-,TRBV10-3,-,CAIDDSTGELFF,TGTGCCATCGACGACAGCACCGGGGAGCTGTTTTTT
TRBJ1-2,-,TRBV7-5,-,CARSLWQGARYGYTF,TGTGCCAGAAGCTTGTGGCAGGGGGCTAGATATGGCTACACCTTC
TRBJ2-1,-,TRBV11-2,-,CASSLVRGSLGEQFF,TGTGCCAGCAGCTTAGTACGGGGGTCCTTGGGTGAGCAGTTCTTC
TRBJ2-7,-,TRBV21-1,-,CASSNWQFSYEQYF,TGTGCCAGCAGCAATTGGCAGTTCTCCTACGAGCAGTACTTC
TRBJ1-5,-,TRBV30,-,CAWSEENQPQHF,TGTGCCTGGAGTGAAGAGAATCAGCCCCAGCATTTT
TRBJ2-3,TRBD1,TRBV28,-,CASSLGGTLAGTQYF,TGTGCCAGCAGTCTAGGGGGCACTCTAGCAGGTACGCAGTATTTT
TRBJ2-2,TRBD1,TRBV27,-,CASSSGQGSPGELFF,TGTGCCAGCAGTTCGGGACAGGGGTCCCCCGGGGAGCTGTTTTTT
TRBJ1-2,-,TRBV6-6,few,CASSPGANYGYTF,TGTGCCAGCAGCCCGGGAGCTAACTATGGCTACACCTTC
TRBJ2-3,-,TRBV11-3,few,CASSLGVSRGPSTDTQYF,TGTGCCAGCAGCTTAGGAGTGAGCAGGGGACCCAGCACAGATACGCAGTATTTT
TRBJ2-5,TRBD1,TRBV24-1,once,CATGGTGGAWETQYF,TGTGCCACCGGGGGGACAGGGGGCGCCTGGGAGACCCAGTACTTC
TRBJ2-5,-,TRBV20-1,once,CSAVPQETQYF,TGCAGTGCTGTCCCTCAGGAGACCCAGTACTTC